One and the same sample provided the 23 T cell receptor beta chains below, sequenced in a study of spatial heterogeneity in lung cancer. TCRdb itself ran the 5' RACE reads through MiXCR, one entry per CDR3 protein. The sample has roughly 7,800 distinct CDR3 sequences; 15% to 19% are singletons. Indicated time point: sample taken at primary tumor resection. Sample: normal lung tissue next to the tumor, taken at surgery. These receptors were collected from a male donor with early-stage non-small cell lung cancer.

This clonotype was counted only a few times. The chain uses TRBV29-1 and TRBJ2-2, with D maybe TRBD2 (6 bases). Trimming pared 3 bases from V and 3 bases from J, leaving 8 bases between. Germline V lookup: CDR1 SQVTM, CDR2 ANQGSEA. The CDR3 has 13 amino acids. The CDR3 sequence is CSVDGGYTGELFF. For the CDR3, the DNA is TGCAGCGTTGATGGGGGGTACACCGGGGAGCTGTTTTTT.

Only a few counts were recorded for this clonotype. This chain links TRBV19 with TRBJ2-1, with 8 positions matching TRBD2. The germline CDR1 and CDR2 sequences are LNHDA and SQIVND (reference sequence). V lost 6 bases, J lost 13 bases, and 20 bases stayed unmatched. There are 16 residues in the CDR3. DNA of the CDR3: TGTGCCAGTAGACCACCGGGGGAGCGGGGGTCGTACCTCCAGTTCTTC. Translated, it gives CASRPPGERGSYLQFF.

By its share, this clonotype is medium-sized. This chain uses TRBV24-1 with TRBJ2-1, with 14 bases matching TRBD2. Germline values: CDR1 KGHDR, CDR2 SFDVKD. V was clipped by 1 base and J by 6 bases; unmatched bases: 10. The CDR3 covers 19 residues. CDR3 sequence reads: CATSDLPTSGRAKSNEQFF. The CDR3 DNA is TGTGCCACCAGTGATTTACCGACTAGCGGGAGGGCCAAAAGCAATGAGCAGTTCTTC.

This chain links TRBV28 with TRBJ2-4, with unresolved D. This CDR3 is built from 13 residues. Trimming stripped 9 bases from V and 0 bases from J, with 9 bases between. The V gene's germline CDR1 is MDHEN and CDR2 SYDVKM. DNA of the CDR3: TGTGCCAGTGGCGAAATAGCCAAAAACATTCAGTACTTC. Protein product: CASGEIAKNIQYF.

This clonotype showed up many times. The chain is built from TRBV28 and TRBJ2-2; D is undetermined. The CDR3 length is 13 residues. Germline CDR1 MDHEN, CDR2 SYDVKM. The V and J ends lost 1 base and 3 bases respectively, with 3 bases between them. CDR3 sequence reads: CASSLSDTGELFF. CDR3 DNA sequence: TGTGCCAGCAGTTTATCTGACACCGGGGAGCTGTTTTTT.

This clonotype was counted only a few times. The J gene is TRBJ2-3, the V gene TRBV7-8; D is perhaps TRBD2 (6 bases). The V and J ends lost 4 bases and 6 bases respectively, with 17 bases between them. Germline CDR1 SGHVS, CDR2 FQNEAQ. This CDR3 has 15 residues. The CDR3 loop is CASSWRDLGRDTQYF. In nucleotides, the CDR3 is TGTGCCAGCAGCTGGCGGGACTTGGGAAGGGATACGCAGTATTTT.

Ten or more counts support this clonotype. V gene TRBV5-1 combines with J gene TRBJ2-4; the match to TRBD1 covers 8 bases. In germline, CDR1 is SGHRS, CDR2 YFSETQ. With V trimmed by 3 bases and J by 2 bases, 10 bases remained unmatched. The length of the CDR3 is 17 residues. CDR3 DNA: TGCGCCAGCAGCTCCCGGACAGGGACGGGTCCCAAAAACATTCAGTACTTC. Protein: CASSSRTGTGPKNIQYF.

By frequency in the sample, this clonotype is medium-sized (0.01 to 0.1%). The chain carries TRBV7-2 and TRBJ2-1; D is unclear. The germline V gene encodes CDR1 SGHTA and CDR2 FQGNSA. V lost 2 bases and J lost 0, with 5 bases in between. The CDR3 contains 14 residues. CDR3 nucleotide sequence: TGTGCCAGCAGCTTAACAGCCTCCTACAATGAGCAGTTCTTC. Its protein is CASSLTASYNEQFF.

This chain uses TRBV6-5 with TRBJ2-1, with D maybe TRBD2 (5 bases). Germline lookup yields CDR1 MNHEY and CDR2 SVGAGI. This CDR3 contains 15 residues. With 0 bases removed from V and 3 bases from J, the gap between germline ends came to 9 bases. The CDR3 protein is CASSYSRAVYNEQFF. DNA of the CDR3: TGTGCCAGCAGTTACTCGCGGGCCGTCTACAATGAGCAGTTCTTC.

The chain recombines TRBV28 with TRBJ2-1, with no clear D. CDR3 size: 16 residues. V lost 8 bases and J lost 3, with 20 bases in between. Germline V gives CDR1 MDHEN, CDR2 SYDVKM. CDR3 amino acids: CASAFLRVTGYNEQFF. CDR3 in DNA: TGTGCCAGCGCGTTTCTAAGGGTGACGGGCTACAATGAGCAGTTCTTC.

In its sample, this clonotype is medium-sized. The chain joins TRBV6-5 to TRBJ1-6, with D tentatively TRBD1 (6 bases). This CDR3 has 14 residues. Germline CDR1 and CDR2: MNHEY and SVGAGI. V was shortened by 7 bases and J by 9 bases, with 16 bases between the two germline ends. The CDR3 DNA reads TGTGCCAGCACCGGGGGCAGGGAAGGTTCACCCCTCCACTTT. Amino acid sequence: CASTGGREGSPLHF.

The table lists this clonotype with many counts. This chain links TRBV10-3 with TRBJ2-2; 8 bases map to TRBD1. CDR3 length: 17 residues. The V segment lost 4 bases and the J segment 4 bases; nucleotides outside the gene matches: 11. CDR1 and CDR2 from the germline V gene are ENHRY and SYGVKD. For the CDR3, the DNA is TGTGCCATCAGTGGAGGGACAGGCACGAGACTCACCGGGGAGCTGTTTTTT. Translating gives CAISGGTGTRLTGELFF.

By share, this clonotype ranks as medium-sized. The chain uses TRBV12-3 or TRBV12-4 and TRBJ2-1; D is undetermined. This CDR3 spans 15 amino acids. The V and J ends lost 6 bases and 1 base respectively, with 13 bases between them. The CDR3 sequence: CASSPQGGSYNEQFF. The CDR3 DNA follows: TGTGCCAGCAGCCCCCAAGGTGGGTCCTACAATGAGCAGTTCTTC.

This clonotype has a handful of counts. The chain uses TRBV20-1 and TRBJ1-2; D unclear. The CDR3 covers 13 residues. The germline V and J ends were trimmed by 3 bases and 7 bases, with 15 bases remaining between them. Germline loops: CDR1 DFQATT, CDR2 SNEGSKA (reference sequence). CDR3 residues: CSASSPTGFGYTF. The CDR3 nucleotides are TGCAGTGCTAGCTCGCCTACGGGGTTTGGCTACACCTTC.

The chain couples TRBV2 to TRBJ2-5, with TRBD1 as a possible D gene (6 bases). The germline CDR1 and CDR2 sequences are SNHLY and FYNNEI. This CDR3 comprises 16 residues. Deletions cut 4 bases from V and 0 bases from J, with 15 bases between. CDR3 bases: TGTGCCAGCAGTGGAGAGGGACATTTGTACCAAGAGACCCAGTACTTC. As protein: CASSGEGHLYQETQYF.

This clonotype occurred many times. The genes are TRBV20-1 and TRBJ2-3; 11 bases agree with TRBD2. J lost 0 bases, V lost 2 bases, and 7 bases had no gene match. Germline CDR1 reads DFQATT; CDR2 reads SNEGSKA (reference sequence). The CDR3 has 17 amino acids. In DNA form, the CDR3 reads TGCAGTGCTAGATCTAGCGGGGGGCTCCCAAGCACAGATACGCAGTATTTT. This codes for CSARSSGGLPSTDTQYF.

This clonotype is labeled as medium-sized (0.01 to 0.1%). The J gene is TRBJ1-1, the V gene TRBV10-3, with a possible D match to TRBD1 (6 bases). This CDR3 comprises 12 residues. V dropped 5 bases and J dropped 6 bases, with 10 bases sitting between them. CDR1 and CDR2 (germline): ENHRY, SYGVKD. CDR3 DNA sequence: TGTGCCATCAGTCAGGGGAGCCCTGAAGCTTTCTTT. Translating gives CAISQGSPEAFF.

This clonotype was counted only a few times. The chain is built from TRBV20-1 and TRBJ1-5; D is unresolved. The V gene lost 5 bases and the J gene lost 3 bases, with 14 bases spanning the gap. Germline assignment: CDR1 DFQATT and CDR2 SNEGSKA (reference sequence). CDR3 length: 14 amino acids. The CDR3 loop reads CSAGREGNNQPQHF. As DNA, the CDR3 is TGCAGTGCTGGGAGGGAAGGGAACAATCAGCCCCAGCATTTT.

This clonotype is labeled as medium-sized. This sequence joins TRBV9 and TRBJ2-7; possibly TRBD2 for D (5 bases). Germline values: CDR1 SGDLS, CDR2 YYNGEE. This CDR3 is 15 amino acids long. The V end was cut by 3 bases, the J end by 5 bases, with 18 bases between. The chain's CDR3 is CASSAGVSPRNEQYF. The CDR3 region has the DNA TGTGCCAGCAGCGCCGGGGTCTCCCCACGGAACGAGCAGTACTTC.

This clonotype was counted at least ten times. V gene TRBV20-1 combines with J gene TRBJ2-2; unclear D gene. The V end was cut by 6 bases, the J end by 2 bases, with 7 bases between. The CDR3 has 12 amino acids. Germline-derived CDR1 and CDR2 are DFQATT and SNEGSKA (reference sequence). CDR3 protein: CSARQNTGELFF. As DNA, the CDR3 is TGCAGTGCGCGACAAAACACCGGGGAGCTGTTTTTT.

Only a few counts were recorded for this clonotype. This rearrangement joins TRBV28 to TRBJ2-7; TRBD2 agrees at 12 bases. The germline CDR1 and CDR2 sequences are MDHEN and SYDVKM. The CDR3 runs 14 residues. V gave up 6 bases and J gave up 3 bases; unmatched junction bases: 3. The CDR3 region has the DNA TGTGCCAGCAGCCGACTAGCGGGGGTCTACGAGCAGTACTTC. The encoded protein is CASSRLAGVYEQYF.

CDR3 region: CASSLDGGPTDTQYF. CDR3 DNA sequence: TGTGCCAGCAGCTTAGACGGGGGACCCACAGATACGCAGTATTTT. The rearrangement joins TRBV7-3 to TRBJ2-3; tentative D call: TRBD2 (6 bases). Germline CDR1 reads SGHTA; CDR2 reads FQGTGA. The CDR3 totals 15 residues. V was clipped by 2 bases and J by 2 bases, with 11 bases between them.

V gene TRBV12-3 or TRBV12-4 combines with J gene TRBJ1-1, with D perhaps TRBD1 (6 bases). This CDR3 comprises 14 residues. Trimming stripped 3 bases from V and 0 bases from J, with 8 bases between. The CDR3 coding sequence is TGTGCCAGCAGTTTTGGGGGCTTGAACACTGAAGCTTTCTTT. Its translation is CASSFGGLNTEAFF.